The 28 T cell receptor beta chains given below trace back to one sample, sequenced in a study of Graves' ophthalmopathy and Graves' hyperthyroidism. Researchers took RNA transcripts and amplified TCR beta CDR3 regions from them. Amplification began with first-round RT-PCR using HTBI primers, then second-round multiplex PCR was performed. TCRdb reanalysed the multiplex PCR reads using MiXCR and keeps one entry per CDR3 protein. The table lists roughly 400,000 distinct CDR3 sequences, approximately 15% of them singletons. What was sequenced was peripheral blood. The receptors shown here come from a woman between 18 and 29 years old with stable Graves' hyperthyroidism.

The chain couples TRBV28 to TRBJ2-5; D not resolved. From germline, CDR1 is MDHEN and CDR2 SYDVKM. Trimming pared 5 bases from V and 2 bases from J, leaving 15 bases between. CDR3 length: 15 residues. CDR3 protein: CASSPPRLYQETQYF. The CDR3 DNA reads as TGTGCCAGCAGTCCACCTCGGCTCTATCAAGAGACCCAGTACTTC.

This clonotype appeared many times. This rearrangement joins TRBV12-3 or TRBV12-4 to TRBJ1-1, with D maybe TRBD1 (6 bases). CDR3 size: 16 residues. V was cut by 1 base and J by 4 bases, with 16 bases left in between. CDR3 loop: CASSLEGVTGFTEAFF. CDR3 coding DNA: TGTGCCAGCAGTTTAGAAGGGGTCACAGGGTTCACTGAAGCTTTCTTT.

The chain joins TRBV6-1 to TRBJ1-2; D perhaps matches TRBD1 (6 bases). The V gene lost 4 bases and the J gene lost 6 bases, with 9 bases spanning the gap. The germline gives CDR1 MNHNS, CDR2 SASEGT. This CDR3 spans 12 amino acids. CDR3 DNA sequence: TGTGCCAGCAGTGTAGGGGGAGATGGCTACACCTTC. Translating it yields CASSVGGDGYTF.

This clonotype was detected many times. The genes are TRBV10-1 and TRBJ2-2; D is unclear. In germline, CDR1 is WNHNN, CDR2 SYGVQD (reference sequence). V gave up 6 bases and J gave up 4 bases, with 9 bases separating them. The CDR3 loop spans 13 amino acids. CDR3 region: CASSARTTGELFF. CDR3 sequence (DNA): TGCGCCAGCAGCGCCCGGACCACCGGGGAGCTGTTTTTT.

Ten or more counts support this clonotype. The chain uses TRBV20-1 and TRBJ2-7; D call uncertain. The CDR3 sequence is 8 residues long. V shed 7 bases and J shed 5 bases, with 3 bases lying between them. Germline assignment: CDR1 DFQATT and CDR2 SNEGSKA (reference sequence). The CDR3 reads CSGHEQYF. CDR3 DNA sequence: TGCAGTGGTCACGAGCAGTACTTC.

This clonotype has at least ten counts. This chain uses TRBV10-3 with TRBJ1-5; 7 positions match TRBD1. The germline CDR1 and CDR2 sequences are ENHRY and SYGVKD. The CDR3 spans 13 residues. Trimming removed 3 bases from V and 5 bases from J; junction bases left unmatched: 1. The CDR3 DNA reads as TGTGCCATCAGTGAACAGGGGCATCAGCCCCAGCATTTT. It encodes CAISEQGHQPQHF.

This clonotype was seen at least ten times. V and J are TRBV6-2 or TRBV6-3 and TRBJ2-5; D uncertain. The germline gives CDR1 MNHEY, CDR2 SVGEGT. The CDR3 totals 13 residues. V lost 6 bases and J lost 2, with 10 bases in between. The CDR3 DNA follows: TGTGCCAGCAGGCACCGACGGCAAGAGACCCAGTACTTC. As protein: CASRHRRQETQYF.

V usage is TRBV3-1 and J usage is TRBJ1-2; no clear D gene. Germline-derived CDR1 and CDR2 are LGHDT and YNNKEL (reference sequence). The CDR3 extends over 16 amino acids. V was cut by 5 bases and J by 6 bases, with 22 bases left in between. The CDR3 DNA is TGTGCCAGCAGCTTTACCGGGCCCGGGCGGTTCAATGGCTACACCTTC. It yields the protein CASSFTGPGRFNGYTF. The full variable domain, completed using reference TRBV3-1 and TRBJ1-2, is DTAVSQTPKYLVTQMGNDKSIKCEQNLGHDTMYWYKQDSKKFLKIMFSYNNKELIINETVPNRFSPKSPDKAHLNLHINSLELGDSAVYFCASSFTGPGRFNGYTFGSGTRLTVV.

In its sample, this clonotype was seen many times. The chain employs TRBV29-1 and TRBJ2-2, with 14 positions matching TRBD2. This CDR3 has 18 residues. V trimming: 4 bases; J trimming: 0 bases; junction bases outside the gene matches: 7. Germline CDR1 SQVTM, CDR2 ANQGSEA. DNA for the CDR3: TGCAGCGTTGGACTAGCGGGGGGGGTGAGCGCGAACACCGGGGAGCTGTTTTTT. Its translation is CSVGLAGGVSANTGELFF.

In its sample, this clonotype was seen a few times. The gene calls are TRBV6-5 and TRBJ2-2; D not resolved. Germline V CDR1 and CDR2: MNHEY, SVGAGI. V lost 5 bases to trimming and J lost 7 bases, with 14 bases between them. The CDR3 runs 14 residues. For the CDR3, the DNA is TGTGCCAGCAGTCTCGACCCGGCGGTCGGGGAGCTGTTTTTT. Translating it yields CASSLDPAVGELFF.

Remarks on this clonotype: A much larger clone differs by one base, so this may be a read error. The chain links TRBV20-1 to TRBJ1-5; D uncertain. Germline V gives CDR1 DFQATT, CDR2 SNEGSKA (reference sequence). This CDR3 is 12 amino acids long. The DNA of the CDR3 is TGCAGTGCTAAAAGCCCCAATCAGCCCCAGCAGTTT. It translates to CSAKSPNQPQQF.

This clonotype was recorded at least ten times. The J gene is TRBJ1-2, the V gene TRBV10-3, with TRBD1 identical over 8 bases. The V and J ends lost 9 bases and 2 bases, in that order; junction bases with no gene match: 8. CDR1 is ENHRY, CDR2 SYGVKD, per germline. The CDR3 has 14 amino acids. The CDR3 region has the DNA TGTGCCATTACAGGACAGGGTAGGAACTATGGCTACACCTTC. Residues: CAITGQGRNYGYTF.

The table lists this clonotype with many counts. The chain is built from TRBV29-1 and TRBJ2-2, with D uncertain. CDR3 length: 16 residues. V was cut by 6 bases and J by 0 bases, with 17 bases left in between. Germline lookup yields CDR1 SQVTM and CDR2 ANQGSEA. The CDR3 region is CSVAPLDRPNTGELFF. CDR3 DNA sequence: TGCAGCGTGGCCCCTCTGGATAGACCGAACACCGGGGAGCTGTTTTTT.

V is TRBV12-3 or TRBV12-4 and J is TRBJ1-1; D possibly corresponds to TRBD1 (6 bases). Trimming cost V 3 bases and J 5 bases, with 10 bases left between them. The CDR3 length is 13 residues. The DNA for the CDR3 is TGTGCCAGCAGTTTCAACAGGGCAACTGAAGCTTTCTTT. Translated: CASSFNRATEAFF.

This clonotype was detected ten times or more. This chain connects TRBV12-3 or TRBV12-4 to TRBJ1-1; D unclear. The CDR3 is made up of 15 amino acids. The V end lost 1 base, the J end lost 4 bases, and 13 bases lay between the germline ends. CDR3 nucleotides: TGTGCCAGCAGTTTAGGGTTTCTAGAGGTCACTGAAGCTTTCTTT. It encodes CASSLGFLEVTEAFF.

This clonotype showed up many times. The chain links TRBV7-8 to TRBJ1-3, with 7 bases that match TRBD1. Unmatched junction bases numbered 6, after V lost 4 bases and J lost 0 bases. The germline gives CDR1 SGHVS, CDR2 FQNEAQ. The CDR3 runs to 16 residues. CDR3 coding DNA: TGTGCCAGCAGCTCCCCAGGGGGACGCTCTGGAAACACCATATATTTT. Translation: CASSSPGGRSGNTIYF.

This clonotype was seen at least ten times. This rearrangement joins TRBV6-2 or TRBV6-3 to TRBJ2-4; TRBD1 agrees at 7 bases. The CDR3 totals 15 residues. The J segment lost 3 bases and the V segment lost 8 bases, leaving 10 bases of the junction unmatched. Germline V gene sequence: CDR1 MNHEY, CDR2 SVGEGT. The DNA of the CDR3 is TGTGCCAGCCCTGACAGGGTGAGAGGCAAAAACATTCAGTACTTC. This encodes CASPDRVRGKNIQYF.

This clonotype was detected many times. The chain uses TRBV27 and TRBJ2-7; TRBD2 matches 7 bases. Per germline, CDR1 MNHEY and CDR2 SMNVEV (reference sequence). The length of the CDR3 is 15 residues. Trimming cost V 4 bases and J 3 bases; bases outside gene matches: 9. The CDR3: CASSSTGTTNYEQYF. DNA of the CDR3: TGTGCCAGCAGTTCAACCGGGACTACTAACTACGAGCAGTACTTC.

In its sample, this clonotype was seen many times. The V call is TRBV6-5, the J call TRBJ1-1, with 10 bases identical to TRBD1. J was trimmed by 14 bases and V by 0 bases; bases with no gene match: 12. The CDR3 covers 15 residues. Per the germline V gene, CDR1 is MNHEY and CDR2 is SVGAGI. CDR3 in DNA: TGTGCCAGCAGTTACTCCCTTCCCGGGACAGGGGATGCATTCTTT. As protein: CASSYSLPGTGDAFF.

Of note for this clonotype: A much larger clone differs by one base, so this may be a read error. This chain uses TRBV25-1 with TRBJ2-7; 7 bases line up with TRBD2. The germline CDR1 and CDR2 sequences are MGHDK and SYGVNS. CDR3 length: 13 residues. The DNA of the CDR3 is TGTGCCTGCAGTGAACAACTAGCGAGCGAGCAGTACTTC. This gives the protein CACSEQLASEQYF.

This clonotype was seen at least ten times. One end of the junction is discordant with germline, which a read error may explain. The chain joins TRBV6-1 to TRBJ2-7; 9 positions agree with TRBD2. CDR1 and CDR2 from the germline V gene are MNHNS and SASEGT. There are 14 residues in the CDR3. CDR3 nucleotide sequence: TGTGCCACCCCACTGCCCATAGCGGGGGCCCCTCCGGCCTTC. Its translation is CATPLPIAGAPPAF.

Many counts were recorded for this clonotype. The J gene is TRBJ1-1, the V gene TRBV7-2; the D gene is possibly TRBD1 (5 bases). The CDR3 is made up of 13 amino acids. The germline V and J ends were trimmed by 2 bases and 4 bases, with 8 bases remaining between them. Germline CDR1 reads SGHTA; CDR2 reads FQGNSA. The CDR3 DNA reads TGTGCCAGCAGCTTATTGGGGGTCACTGAAGCTTTCTTT. This gives the protein CASSLLGVTEAFF.

The genes are TRBV4-1 and TRBJ1-1; D not certain. Germline CDR1 reads MGHRA; CDR2 reads YSYEKL. The CDR3 contains 13 residues. Trimming pared 2 bases from V and 4 bases from J, leaving 8 bases between. The CDR3 bases are TGCGCCAGCAGCCAACCCATGATCACTGAAGCTTTCTTT. This translates into CASSQPMITEAFF.

This rearrangement joins TRBV5-6 to TRBJ2-5; the match to TRBD2 covers 9 bases. The CDR3 is 14 residues long. Germline assignment: CDR1 SGHDT and CDR2 YYEEEE. Trimming took 3 bases from V and 3 from J; bases not matched to a gene: 3. CDR3 bases: TGTGCCAGCAGCTCGGTAGCGGGGGAAGAGACCCAGTACTTC. Translating gives CASSSVAGEETQYF.

The chain employs TRBV29-1 and TRBJ2-4, with a weak D call TRBD2 (6 bases). The germline V and J ends were trimmed by 4 bases and 7 bases, with 8 bases remaining between them. Germline loops: CDR1 SQVTM, CDR2 ANQGSEA. The CDR3 is 11 residues long. CDR3 nucleotides: TGCAGCGTTGGGGAGGTGAACATTCAGTACTTC. This codes for CSVGEVNIQYF.

This clonotype was seen repeatedly, ten times or more. This chain uses TRBV25-1 with TRBJ1-1; D ambiguous. This CDR3 is built from 14 residues. V lost 3 bases to trimming and J lost 0 bases, with 8 bases between them. Germline V gene lookup returns CDR1 MGHDK and CDR2 SYGVNS. The CDR3 protein is CASSEPSMNTEAFF. The CDR3 DNA reads TGTGCCAGCAGTGAGCCCAGCATGAACACTGAAGCTTTCTTT.

The sample holds many counts of this clonotype. This sequence joins TRBV20-1 and TRBJ1-3; 7 positions match TRBD1. Germline V gene lookup returns CDR1 DFQATT and CDR2 SNEGSKA (reference sequence). This CDR3 is built from 15 residues. The junction had 5 bases not matched to a gene; V was cut back by 3 bases and J by 0 bases. CDR3 protein: CSARATGVSGNTIYF. For the CDR3, the DNA is TGCAGTGCTAGGGCCACAGGGGTCTCTGGAAACACCATATATTTT.

This clonotype was counted a few times. The V call is TRBV20-1, the J call TRBJ1-1, with a weak D call TRBD1 (6 bases). CDR1 DFQATT and CDR2 SNEGSKA come from the germline V gene (reference sequence). Trimming stripped 6 bases from V and 1 base from J, with 9 bases between. The CDR3 is 12 residues long. The CDR3 spells CSAGTSNTEAFF. The CDR3 coding sequence is TGCAGTGCAGGGACATCGAACACTGAAGCTTTCTTT.